The entry that follows covers one T cell receptor (beta chain) sequence. One end of the junction varies from germline; a read error may be responsible. This sample was included in a study of T cells in Graves' hyperthyroidism and ophthalmopathy. The CDR3 is 12 amino acids. Germline CDR1 is DFQATT and CDR2 is SNEGSKA (reference sequence). Amplification targeted TCR beta CDR3 regions from RNA transcripts. During a first-round RT-PCR of the TCR CDR3, the HTBI primer set was used. TCRdb processed the multiplex PCR reads anew with MiXCR; each CDR3 protein has one entry. Of roughly 330,000 distinct CDR3 sequences in the sample, 16% were seen once. Hyperthyroidism in the patients, aged 18 to 65, was newly diagnosed and under 2 months in duration. Around 10 ml of fresh peripheral blood supplied the PBMCs.

Specimen: blood. This receptor was obtained from a man under 40 with Graves' hyperthyroidism. This chain connects TRBV20-1 to TRBJ2-1, with D unclear. The CDR3 nucleotides are TGCAATGCTAGAGGATTCTACAATGAGCAGTCCTTC. Translated: CNARGFYNEQSF.